The clone carrying this T cell receptor beta chain has only a few counts. Its cognate antigen is unknown. This record comes from a study of human T cells and chemical hapten exposure. Time point of the sample: patch test 1, 2 weeks after DPC sensitization. Treatment specified: therapeutic diphenylcyclopropenone sensitization with weekly scalp DPC. General observations from the study: Large CDR3 similarity clusters arose significantly more often from expanded TCRs than from controls. Alopecia in the donors means their immune response may deviate from healthy people's.

A single record per CDR3 protein comes from TCRdb applying MiXCR to the RACE reads. Altogether some 190,000 distinct CDR3 sequences are present, more than 20% being singletons, with the ten largest covering less than 7%. The CDR3 runs to 15 residues. Germline CDR1 ENHRY, CDR2 SYGVKD. V was clipped by 4 bases and J by 1 base, with 14 bases between them. The rearrangement joins TRBV10-3 to TRBJ2-7; D possibly uses TRBD1 or TRBD2 (5 bases each). The sequence derives from a woman between 50 and 59 years old with alopecia areata. Some clones in this sample may be carry-over from other donors' samples. The sequencing used whole blood, collected in connection with sensitization to the hapten diphenylcyclopropenone (DPC). The CDR3 loop reads CAISGWGSGSYEQYF. CDR3 in DNA: TGTGCCATCAGTGGTTGGGGGAGTGGATCCTACGAGCAGTACTTC.